The 12 T cell receptor beta chains presented below share a single source sample, sequenced in a study of control samples from healthy donors and cancer patients (dated by TCRdb to about 2020). Preparation of the library involved the immunoSEQ multiplex PCR assay. TCRdb obtained this table from immuneACCESS and retained in-frame rearrangements with V and J assigned. These tables miss some clones; where compared with another copy, unresolved V genes account for less than half of the shortfall, and the remainder is unexplained. The sample table holds tens of thousands of clones, of which over 75% were seen once. The top ten clones comprise 20% to 25% of the sample. Input material: blood. These TCRs come from a man between 45 and 60 years old in good health.

V gene TRBV5-5 combines with J gene TRBJ1-5; 8 positions match TRBD1. Trimming cost V 2 bases and J 8 bases; bases outside gene matches: 15. This CDR3 is 17 amino acids long. Germline V gene data show CDR1 as SGHKS and CDR2 as YYEKEE (reference sequence). CDR3: CASSFLGDRPIKEPQHF. The CDR3 DNA is TGTGCCAGCAGCTTCTTGGGGGACAGGCCCATAAAGGAGCCCCAGCATTTT.

This clone was detected only once. The V and J genes are TRBV24-1 and TRBJ2-1; no clear D gene. Looked up from germline, CDR1 is KGHDR and CDR2 is SFDVKD. Trimming pared 6 bases from V and 2 bases from J, leaving 10 bases between. This CDR3 is built from 14 residues. The CDR3 region has the DNA TGTGCCACCAGTAAGGGTGCTACCTACAATGAGCAGTTCTTC. This codes for CATSKGATYNEQFF.

This clone was recorded only once. This rearrangement joins TRBV6-5 to TRBJ1-5, with 9 bases aligning to TRBD1. The trim removed 8 bases at V and 1 base at J, leaving 3 bases unmatched. CDR3 length: 14 amino acids. Per the germline V gene, CDR1 is MNHEY and CDR2 is SVGAGI. CDR3 loop: CASGTGWSNQPQHF. For the CDR3, the DNA is TGTGCCAGCGGGACAGGGTGGAGCAATCAGCCCCAGCATTTT.

This sequence joins TRBV11-3 and TRBJ2-1, with TRBD2 as a possible D gene (6 bases). From germline, CDR1 is SGHNT and CDR2 YENEEA. Between the trimmed V and J ends, which lost 2 bases and 6 bases, there was a span of 17 bases. The CDR3 consists of 16 residues. The CDR3 DNA reads TGTGCCAGCAGCTTATCTCCCGCGGGAATACGCAATGAGCAGTTCTTC. Encoded protein: CASSLSPAGIRNEQFF.

The chain has TRBV19 and TRBJ1-6; perhaps TRBD1 as D (5 bases). The CDR3 spans 13 residues. V was trimmed by 6 bases and J by 7 bases, leaving 10 bases between them. The germline V gene has CDR1 LNHDA and CDR2 SQIVND (reference sequence). CDR3 residues: CASSDRTNSPLHF. The DNA for the CDR3 is TGTGCCAGTAGCGACAGAACCAATTCACCCCTCCACTTT.

The V call is TRBV13, the J call TRBJ2-5; no definite D call. The V gene lost 4 bases and the J gene lost 1 base, with 4 bases spanning the gap. The germline V gene encodes CDR1 PRHDT and CDR2 FYEKMQ (reference sequence). This CDR3 has 12 amino acids. The CDR3 region has the DNA TGTGCCAGCAGCTCACTCCAAGAGACCCAGTACTTC. It codes for CASSSLQETQYF.

The V gene is TRBV30, the J gene TRBJ1-1; D may be TRBD1 (5 bases). This CDR3 region has 15 residues. CDR1 and CDR2 from the germline V gene are GTSNPN and SVGIG (reference sequence). The V and J ends lost 2 bases and 1 base respectively, with 14 bases between them. In DNA form, the CDR3 reads TGTGCCTGGAGTAAATGGAGGACACGGAACACTGAAGCTTTCTTT. Its protein is CAWSKWRTRNTEAFF.

CDR3 nucleotides: TGCGCCAGCAGCTTGGGACAGGGGACGTATGGCTACACCTTC. It codes for CASSLGQGTYGYTF. The gene calls are TRBV5-1 and TRBJ1-2, with 8 bases matching TRBD1. The CDR3 has 14 residues. J gave up 5 bases and V 0 bases, and 3 bases lay outside the gene matches. Germline V CDR1 and CDR2: SGHRS, YFSETQ.

CDR3 sequence reads: CATFGRPNYGYTF. The CDR3 coding sequence is TGTGCCACCTTCGGACGGCCAAACTATGGCTACACCTTC. The V and J genes are TRBV10-3 and TRBJ1-2, with D uncertain. Germline CDR1 reads ENHRY; CDR2 reads SYGVKD. Trimming took off 10 bases at V and 2 bases at J, with 14 bases between the two ends. The CDR3 extends over 13 amino acids.

The chain links TRBV29-1 to TRBJ1-5, with D hard to call. This CDR3 is 12 amino acids long. The ends were cut back, 4 bases at V and 0 bases at J, with 4 bases in the middle. Germline V gives CDR1 SQVTM, CDR2 ANQGSEA. As DNA, the CDR3 is TGCAGCGTTGCAGGTAGCAATCAGCCCCAGCATTTT. Translation gives CSVAGSNQPQHF.

The V call is TRBV7-2, the J call TRBJ2-3; no definite D call. This CDR3 contains 15 residues. The V end lost 2 bases, the J end lost 0 bases, and 9 bases lay between the germline ends. Germline V gene sequence: CDR1 SGHTA, CDR2 FQGNSA. In DNA form, the CDR3 reads TGTGCCAGCAGCTTAAATGGCGGAAGCACAGATACGCAGTATTTT. As protein: CASSLNGGSTDTQYF.

The CDR3 DNA reads TGCGCCAGCAGAAGGTGGGGTAAAAGGGATTCACCCCTCCACTTT. This encodes CASRRWGKRDSPLHF. The gene calls are TRBV5-1 and TRBJ1-6, with D unclear. Between the trimmed V and J ends, which lost 5 bases and 8 bases, there was a span of 17 bases. The CDR3 loop spans 15 amino acids. The germline V gene has CDR1 SGHRS and CDR2 YFSETQ.